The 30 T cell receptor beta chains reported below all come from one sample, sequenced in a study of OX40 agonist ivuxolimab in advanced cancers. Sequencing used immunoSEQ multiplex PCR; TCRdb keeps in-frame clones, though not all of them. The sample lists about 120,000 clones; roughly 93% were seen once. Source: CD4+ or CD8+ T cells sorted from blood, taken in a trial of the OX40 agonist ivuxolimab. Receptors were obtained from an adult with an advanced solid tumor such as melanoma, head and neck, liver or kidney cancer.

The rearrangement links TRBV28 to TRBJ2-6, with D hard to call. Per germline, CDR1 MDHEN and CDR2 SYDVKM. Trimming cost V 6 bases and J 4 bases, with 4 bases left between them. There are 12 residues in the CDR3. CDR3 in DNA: TGTGCCAGCAGAGGGGGGGCCAACGTCCTGACTTTC. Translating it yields CASRGGANVLTF.

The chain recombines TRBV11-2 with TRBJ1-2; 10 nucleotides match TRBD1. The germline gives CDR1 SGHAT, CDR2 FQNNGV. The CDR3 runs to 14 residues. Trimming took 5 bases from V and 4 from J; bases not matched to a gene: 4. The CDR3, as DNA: TGTGCCAGCAGCCGGGACAGGGGTAGCTATGGCTACACCTTC. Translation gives CASSRDRGSYGYTF.

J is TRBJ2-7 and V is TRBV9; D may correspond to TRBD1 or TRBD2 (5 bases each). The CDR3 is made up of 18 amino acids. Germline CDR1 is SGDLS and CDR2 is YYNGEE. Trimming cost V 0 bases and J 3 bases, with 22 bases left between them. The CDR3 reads CASSVAGRGASMLYEQYF. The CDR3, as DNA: TGTGCCAGCAGCGTAGCTGGGAGAGGGGCTAGTATGCTCTACGAGCAGTACTTC.

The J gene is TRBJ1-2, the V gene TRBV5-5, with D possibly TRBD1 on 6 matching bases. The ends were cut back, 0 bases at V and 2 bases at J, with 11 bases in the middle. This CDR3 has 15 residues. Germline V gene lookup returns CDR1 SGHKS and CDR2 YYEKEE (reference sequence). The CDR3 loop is CASSLASQGNYGYTF. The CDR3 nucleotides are TGTGCCAGCAGCTTGGCCTCCCAGGGGAACTATGGCTACACCTTC.

The CDR3 DNA is TGCGCCAGCAGCTTCAGACAGGGATATTACAATGAGCAGTTCTTC. Translated: CASSFRQGYYNEQFF. V is TRBV5-1 and J is TRBJ2-1; 7 bases line up with TRBD1. Looked up from germline, CDR1 is SGHRS and CDR2 is YFSETQ. After removal of 2 bases from V and 4 bases from J, the junction contained 6 bases not matched to a gene. This CDR3 is built from 15 residues.

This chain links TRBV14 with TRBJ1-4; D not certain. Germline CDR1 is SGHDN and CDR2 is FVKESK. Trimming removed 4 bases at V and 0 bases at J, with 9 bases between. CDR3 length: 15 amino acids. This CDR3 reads CASSPRAATNEKLFF. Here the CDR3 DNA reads TGTGCCAGCAGCCCGAGGGCAGCAACTAATGAAAAACTGTTTTTT.

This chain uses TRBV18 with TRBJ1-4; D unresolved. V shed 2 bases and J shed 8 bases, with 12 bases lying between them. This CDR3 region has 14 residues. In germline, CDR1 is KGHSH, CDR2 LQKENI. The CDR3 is CASSPTGLREKLFF. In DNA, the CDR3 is TGTGCCAGCTCACCAACCGGTCTTCGGGAAAAACTGTTTTTT.

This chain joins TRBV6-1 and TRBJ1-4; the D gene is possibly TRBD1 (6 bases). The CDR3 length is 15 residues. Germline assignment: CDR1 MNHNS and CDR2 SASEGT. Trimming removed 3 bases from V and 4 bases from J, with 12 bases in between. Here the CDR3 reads CASSDRGLGNEKLFF. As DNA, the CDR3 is TGTGCCAGCAGTGACAGGGGACTGGGTAATGAAAAACTGTTTTTT.

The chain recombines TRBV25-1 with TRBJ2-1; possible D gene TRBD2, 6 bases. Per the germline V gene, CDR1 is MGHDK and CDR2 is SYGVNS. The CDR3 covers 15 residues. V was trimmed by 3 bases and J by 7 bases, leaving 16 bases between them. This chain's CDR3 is CASSEGVQGGNEQFF. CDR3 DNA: TGTGCCAGCAGTGAGGGGGTTCAAGGAGGGAATGAGCAGTTCTTC. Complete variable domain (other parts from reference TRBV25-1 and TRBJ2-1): EADIYQTPRYLVIGTGKKITLECSQTMGHDKMYWYQQDPGMELHLIHYSYGVNSTEKGDLSSESTVSRIRTEHFPLTLESARPSHTSQYLCASSEGVQGGNEQFFGPGTRLTVL.

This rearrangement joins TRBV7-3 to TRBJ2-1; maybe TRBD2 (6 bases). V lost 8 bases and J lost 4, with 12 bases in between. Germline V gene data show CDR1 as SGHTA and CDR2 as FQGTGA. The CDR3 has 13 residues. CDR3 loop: CASGSSAYNEQFF. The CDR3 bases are TGTGCCAGCGGGTCTAGCGCTTACAATGAGCAGTTCTTC.

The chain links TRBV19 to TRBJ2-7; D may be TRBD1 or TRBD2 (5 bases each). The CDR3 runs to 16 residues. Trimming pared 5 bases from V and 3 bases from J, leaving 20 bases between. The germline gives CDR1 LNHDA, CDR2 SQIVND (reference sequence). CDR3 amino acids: CASSRGGVAGSYEQYF. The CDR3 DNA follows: TGTGCCAGTAGTCGGGGCGGAGTAGCCGGTAGCTACGAGCAGTACTTC.

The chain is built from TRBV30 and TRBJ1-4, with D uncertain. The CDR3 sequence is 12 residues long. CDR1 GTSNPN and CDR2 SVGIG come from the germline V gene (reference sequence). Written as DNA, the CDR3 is TGTGCTCATCAGGACCAAAGTGAAAAACTGTTTTTT. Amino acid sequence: CAHQDQSEKLFF.

CDR3 nucleotide sequence: TGTGCCAGCAGCTTGGCCGGGACAGGTCGGGAAAAACTGTTTTTT. Its protein is CASSLAGTGREKLFF. This chain connects TRBV5-4 to TRBJ1-4; 8 bases align to TRBD1. The CDR3 is 15 amino acids. Germline lookup yields CDR1 SGHNT and CDR2 YYREEE (reference sequence). The V gene end was trimmed by 0 bases and the J gene end by 8 bases; junction bases not matched to a gene: 6.

As DNA, the CDR3 is TGCGCCAGCAGCTTGGACGGGCCCTACGAGCAGTACTTC. It is translated as CASSLDGPYEQYF. This chain joins TRBV5-1 and TRBJ2-7; D remains ambiguous. Germline CDR1 is SGHRS and CDR2 is YFSETQ. Trimming cost V 0 bases and J 2 bases, with 6 bases left between them. This CDR3 spans 13 amino acids. Complete variable domain (other parts from reference TRBV5-1 and TRBJ2-7): KAGVTQTPRYLIKTRGQQVTLSCSPISGHRSVSWYQQTPGQGLQFLFEYFSETQRNKGNFPGRFSGRQFSNSRSEMNVSTLELGDSALYLCASSLDGPYEQYFGPGTRLTVT.

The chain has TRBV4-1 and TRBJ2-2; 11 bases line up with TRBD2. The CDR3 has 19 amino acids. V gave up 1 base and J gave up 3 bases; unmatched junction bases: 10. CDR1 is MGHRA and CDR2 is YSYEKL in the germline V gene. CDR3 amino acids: CASSQVIAGGPVDTGELFF. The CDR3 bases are TGCGCCAGCAGCCAAGTCATAGCGGGGGGGCCTGTCGACACCGGGGAGCTGTTTTTT.

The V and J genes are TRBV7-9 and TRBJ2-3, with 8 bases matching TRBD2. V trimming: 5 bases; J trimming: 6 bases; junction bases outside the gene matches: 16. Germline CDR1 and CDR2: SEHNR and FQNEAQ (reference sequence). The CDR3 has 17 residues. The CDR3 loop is CASSRDPPGLVYDTQYF. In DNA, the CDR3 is TGTGCCAGCAGCCGGGATCCCCCGGGACTAGTATACGATACGCAGTATTTT.

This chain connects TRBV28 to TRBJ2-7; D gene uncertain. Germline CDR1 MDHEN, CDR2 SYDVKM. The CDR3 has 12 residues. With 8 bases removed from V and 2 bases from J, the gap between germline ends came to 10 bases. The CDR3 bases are TGTGCCAGCCTCAGGAGACCCTACGAGCAGTACTTC. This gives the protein CASLRRPYEQYF.

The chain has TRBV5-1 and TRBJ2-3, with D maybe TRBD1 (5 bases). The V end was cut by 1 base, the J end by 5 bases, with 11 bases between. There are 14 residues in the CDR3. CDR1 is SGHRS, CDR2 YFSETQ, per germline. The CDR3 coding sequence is TGCGCCAGCAGCTTGAGTACAGGCAAAGATACGCAGTATTTT. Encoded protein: CASSLSTGKDTQYF.

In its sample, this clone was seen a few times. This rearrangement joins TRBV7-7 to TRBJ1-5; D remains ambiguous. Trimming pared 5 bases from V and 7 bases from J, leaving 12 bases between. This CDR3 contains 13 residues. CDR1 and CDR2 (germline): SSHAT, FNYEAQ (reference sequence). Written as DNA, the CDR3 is TGTGCCAGCAGCCCAACCCTGGGGCAGCCCCAGCATTTT. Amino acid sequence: CASSPTLGQPQHF.

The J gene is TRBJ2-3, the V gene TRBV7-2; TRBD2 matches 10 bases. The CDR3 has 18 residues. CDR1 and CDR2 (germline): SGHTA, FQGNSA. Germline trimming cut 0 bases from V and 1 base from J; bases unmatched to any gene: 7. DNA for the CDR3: TGTGCCAGCAGCTTAGCTGGGCTAGCGGGAGAGGGCACAGATACGCAGTATTTT. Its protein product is CASSLAGLAGEGTDTQYF.

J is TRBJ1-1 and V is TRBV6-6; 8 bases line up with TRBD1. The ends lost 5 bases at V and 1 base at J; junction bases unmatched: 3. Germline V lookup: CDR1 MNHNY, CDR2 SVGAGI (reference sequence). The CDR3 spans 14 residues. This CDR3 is CASSRDRKNTEAFF. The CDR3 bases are TGTGCCAGCAGTCGGGACAGGAAGAACACTGAAGCTTTCTTT.

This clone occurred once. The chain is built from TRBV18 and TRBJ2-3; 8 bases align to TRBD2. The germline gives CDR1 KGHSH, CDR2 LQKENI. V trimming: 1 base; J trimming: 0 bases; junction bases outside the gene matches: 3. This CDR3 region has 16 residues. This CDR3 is CASSPLKRGSTDTQYF. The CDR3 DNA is TGTGCCAGCTCACCACTGAAGCGGGGGAGCACAGATACGCAGTATTTT.

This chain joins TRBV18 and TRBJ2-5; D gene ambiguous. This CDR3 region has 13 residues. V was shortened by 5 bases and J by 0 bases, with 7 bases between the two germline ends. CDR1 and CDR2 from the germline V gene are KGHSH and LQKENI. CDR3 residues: CASSSTNQETQYF. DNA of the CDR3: TGTGCCAGCTCATCTACTAACCAAGAGACCCAGTACTTC.

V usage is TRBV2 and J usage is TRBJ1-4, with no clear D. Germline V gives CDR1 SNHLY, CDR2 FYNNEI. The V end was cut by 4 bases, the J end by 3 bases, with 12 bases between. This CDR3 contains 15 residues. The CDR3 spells CASSGTLGANEKLFF. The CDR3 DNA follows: TGTGCCAGCAGTGGTACACTTGGGGCTAATGAAAAACTGTTTTTT.

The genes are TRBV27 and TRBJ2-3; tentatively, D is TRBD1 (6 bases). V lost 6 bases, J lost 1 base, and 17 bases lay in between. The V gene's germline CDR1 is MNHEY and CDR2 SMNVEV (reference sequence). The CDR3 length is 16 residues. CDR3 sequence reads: CASRQTQGLRTDTQYF. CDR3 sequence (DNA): TGTGCCAGCAGACAAACCCAGGGGCTACGCACAGATACGCAGTATTTT.

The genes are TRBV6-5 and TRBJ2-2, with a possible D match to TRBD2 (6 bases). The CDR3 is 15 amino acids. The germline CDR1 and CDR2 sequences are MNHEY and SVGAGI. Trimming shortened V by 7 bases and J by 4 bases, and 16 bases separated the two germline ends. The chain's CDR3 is CASTPGGSRTGELFF. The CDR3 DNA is TGTGCCAGCACCCCCGGGGGTAGTCGCACCGGGGAGCTGTTTTTT.

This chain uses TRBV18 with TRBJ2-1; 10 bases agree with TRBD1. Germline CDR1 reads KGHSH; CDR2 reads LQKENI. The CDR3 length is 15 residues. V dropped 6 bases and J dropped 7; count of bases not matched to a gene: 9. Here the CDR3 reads CASSPRQGAGNEQFF. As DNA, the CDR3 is TGTGCCAGCTCGCCTAGACAGGGGGCAGGGAATGAGCAGTTCTTC.

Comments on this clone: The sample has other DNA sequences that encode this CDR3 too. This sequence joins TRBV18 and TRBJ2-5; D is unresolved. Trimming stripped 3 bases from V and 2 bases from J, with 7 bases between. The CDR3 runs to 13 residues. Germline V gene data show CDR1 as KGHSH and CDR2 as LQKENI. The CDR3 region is CASSPGQQETQYF. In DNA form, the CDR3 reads TGTGCCAGCTCACCTGGTCAGCAAGAGACCCAGTACTTC.

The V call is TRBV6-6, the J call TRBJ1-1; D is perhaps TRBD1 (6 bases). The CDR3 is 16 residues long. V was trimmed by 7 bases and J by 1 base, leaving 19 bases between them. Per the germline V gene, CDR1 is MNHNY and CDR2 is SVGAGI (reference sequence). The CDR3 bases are TGTGCCAGCACCAAACCCCCAGGGGCGGGGAACACTGAAGCTTTCTTT. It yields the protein CASTKPPGAGNTEAFF.

CDR3 amino acids: CASSEGAGEMDPQYF. The CDR3 DNA reads TGTGCCAGCAGTGAAGGGGCGGGAGAAATGGATCCCCAGTACTTC. J is TRBJ2-5 and V is TRBV2, with TRBD2 matching over 7 bases. This CDR3 has 15 residues. CDR1 is SNHLY, CDR2 FYNNEI, per germline. V was clipped by 1 base and J by 9 bases; unmatched bases: 11.